The 10 T cell receptor beta chains in this list originate from one sample, sequenced in a study of blood T cell repertoires in COVID-19. Method: immunoSEQ multiplex PCR; TCRdb's copy keeps in-frame clones and lacks some. The sample has over 200,000 clones; about 80% are singletons. Source material: PBMCs or T cells enriched from blood (not recorded which). These receptors all come from a man aged 40-50 years who had recovered from COVID-19.

The sample holds a few counts of this clone. CDR3 DNA sequence: TGTGCCAGCACCTCAAAGGACAGGGTTAATGGCTACACCTTC. Its translation is CASTSKDRVNGYTF. The chain links TRBV9 to TRBJ1-2; 8 nucleotides line up with TRBD1. Germline assignment: CDR1 SGDLS and CDR2 YYNGEE. CDR3 length: 14 residues. V shed 6 bases, J shed 6 bases, and the junction held 10 bases outside the gene matches.

This clone was seen more than once but under ten times. The CDR3 DNA reads as TGTGCCAGCCGCCCCGGAGCAGGGCACAGAGAGGGGGAGCTGTTTTTT. Translated: CASRPGAGHREGELFF. The chain combines TRBV7-3 with TRBJ2-2; a possible D gene is TRBD1 (5 bases). Germline CDR1 reads SGHTA; CDR2 reads FQGTGA. The CDR3 spans 16 residues. The V end was cut by 8 bases, the J end by 8 bases, with 24 bases between. The full variable domain, in which reference TRBV7-3 and TRBJ2-2 provide the parts outside the CDR3, is GAGVSQTPSNKVTEKGKYVELRCDPISGHTALYWYRQSLGQGPEFLIYFQGTGAADDSGLPNDRFFAVRPEGSVSTLKIQRTERGDSAVYLCASRPGAGHREGELFFGEGSRLTVL.

The V and J genes are TRBV19 and TRBJ1-3; perhaps TRBD1 as D (6 bases). There are 14 residues in the CDR3. Germline V CDR1 and CDR2: LNHDA, SQIVND (reference sequence). Trimming removed 7 bases from V and 0 bases from J, with 10 bases in between. The CDR3 region is CASNDRFSGNTIYF. CDR3 nucleotides: TGTGCCAGTAATGACAGGTTCTCTGGAAACACCATATATTTT.

V and J are TRBV27 and TRBJ2-5; 10 bases align to TRBD1. The CDR3 is 14 residues long. The V gene end was trimmed by 4 bases and the J gene end by 7 bases; junction bases not matched to a gene: 6. Germline values: CDR1 MNHEY, CDR2 SMNVEV (reference sequence). The CDR3 bases are TGTGCCAGCAGTTCAAGGACAGGGGGGGGGACCCAGTACTTC. Encoded protein: CASSSRTGGGTQYF.

V gene TRBV15 combines with J gene TRBJ2-5; TRBD2 matches at 10 bases. The CDR3 is 16 residues long. The germline V gene encodes CDR1 LNHNV and CDR2 YYDKDF (reference sequence). After removal of 0 bases from V and 5 bases from J, the junction contained 6 bases not matched to a gene. The CDR3 DNA sequence: TGTGCCACCAGCAGAGACCAGCGGGGGGGATCGGAGACCCAGTACTTC. This sequence encodes CATSRDQRGGSETQYF.

The chain joins TRBV29-1 to TRBJ2-2; 7 nucleotides line up with TRBD1. Germline CDR1 and CDR2: SQVTM and ANQGSEA. V dropped 6 bases and J dropped 0; count of bases not matched to a gene: 10. This CDR3 has 16 amino acids. The chain's CDR3 is CSVGEQGLTNTGELFF. The CDR3 coding sequence is TGCAGCGTAGGAGAACAGGGGCTTACGAACACCGGGGAGCTGTTTTTT.

The V gene is TRBV5-1, the J gene TRBJ2-2; 8 positions agree with TRBD2. The germline V gene has CDR1 SGHRS and CDR2 YFSETQ. V gave up 1 base and J gave up 3 bases; unmatched junction bases: 5. There are 16 residues in the CDR3. Here the CDR3 DNA reads TGCGCCAGCAGCTTGCGAACTAGCGGTGACACCGGGGAGCTGTTTTTT. Translation gives CASSLRTSGDTGELFF.

The CDR3 spells CASSLNLAGASYEQYF. The CDR3 DNA follows: TGTGCCAGCAGCTTGAACCTAGCGGGAGCTAGCTACGAGCAGTACTTC. The chain recombines TRBV11-2 with TRBJ2-7, with 10 bases aligning to TRBD2. V trimming: 3 bases; J trimming: 3 bases; junction bases outside the gene matches: 8. In germline, CDR1 is SGHAT, CDR2 FQNNGV. This CDR3 has 16 residues.

This chain connects TRBV5-4 to TRBJ2-2, with a tentative D call TRBD2 (5 bases). Germline V gene lookup returns CDR1 SGHNT and CDR2 YYREEE (reference sequence). With 4 bases removed from V and 1 base from J, the gap between germline ends came to 11 bases. CDR3 length equals 15 residues. The CDR3 loop reads CASSVPGRNTGELFF. As DNA, the CDR3 is TGTGCCAGCAGCGTCCCGGGGAGGAACACCGGGGAGCTGTTTTTT.

This clone was counted many times. V is TRBV27 and J is TRBJ2-3; weak D call: TRBD2 (6 bases). Germline V CDR1 and CDR2: MNHEY, SMNVEV (reference sequence). V was clipped by 5 bases and J by 2 bases, with 14 bases between them. This CDR3 comprises 15 residues. The CDR3: CASSRGSGYTDTQYF. CDR3 DNA sequence: TGTGCCAGCAGTCGGGGTAGCGGTTACACAGATACGCAGTATTTT.